A selection of T cell receptor beta chains follows, all from one sample in a study of cytotoxic CD8 clonotypes in ibrutinib-treated CLL. Measured with immunoSEQ multiplex PCR; TCRdb has only the in-frame clones, and not every one. Of 150,000 to 200,000 clones in the sample, roughly 84% were seen once. Sequenced material: PBMCs, taken at disease progression, from a patient treated with ibrutinib. These receptors were obtained from a human donor with chronic lymphocytic leukemia. Each CDR3 is given with its conserved first and last residue. A D gene is named only where the DNA matches it firmly. Part of the rows lack a size; the others show once, few, many or a class for expanded clones.

D,J,V,size,CDR3,DNA
.,TRBJ1-3,TRBV4-2,once,CASSQDNSLGGSGNTIYF,TGTGCCAGCAGCCAAGATAACTCCCTCGGGGGCTCTGGAAACACCATATATTTT
.,TRBJ2-1,TRBV5-1,.,CASSKNRVGYNEQFF,TGCGCCAGCAGCAAAAACAGGGTGGGGTACAATGAGCAGTTCTTC
TRBD1,TRBJ1-2,TRBV6-1,.,CASSSGTERYGYTF,TGTGCCAGCAGCTCCGGGACAGAACGTTATGGCTACACCTTC
.,TRBJ2-2,TRBV7-6,.,CASSLDTGELFF,TGTGCCAGCAGCTTAGACACCGGGGAGCTGTTTTTT
.,TRBJ1-1,TRBV11-3,.,CASSKQGRDTEAFF,TGTGCCAGCAGCAAACAGGGACGGGACACTGAAGCTTTCTTT
.,TRBJ2-3,TRBV11-2,.,CASSLGQRWVADTQYF,TGTGCCAGCAGCTTAGGGCAACGGTGGGTGGCAGATACGCAGTATTTT
TRBD2,TRBJ2-1,TRBV27,.,CASSPIAGQQFF,TGTGCCAGCAGTCCGATAGCGGGGCAGCAGTTCTTC
.,TRBJ2-5,TRBV28,.,CASSLKETQYF,TGTGCCAGCAGTTTAAAGGAGACCCAGTACTTC
.,TRBJ2-1,TRBV19,.,CASNEGSSYNEQFF,TGTGCCAGTAACGAGGGGAGCTCCTACAATGAGCAGTTCTTC
.,TRBJ2-7,TRBV7-9,.,CASEFFGERNPYEQYF,TGTGCCAGCGAATTTTTCGGCGAGCGGAACCCCTACGAGCAGTACTTC
.,TRBJ2-5,TRBV7-2,.,CASSLSGVGGLQETQYF,TGTGCCAGCAGCCTCTCTGGTGTGGGCGGGCTACAAGAGACCCAGTACTTC
TRBD2,TRBJ2-7,TRBV4-2,.,CASSLTSGTSYEQYF,TGTGCCAGCAGCCTGACTAGCGGAACTTCCTACGAGCAGTACTTC
.,TRBJ1-3,TRBV12-5,.,CASGPGHLSSGNTIYF,TGTGCTAGTGGTCCGGGACACCTGAGCTCTGGAAACACCATATATTTT
TRBD1,TRBJ2-7,TRBV28,.,CASSWAGQGKKQYF,TGTGCCAGCAGTTGGGCGGGACAGGGTAAAAAGCAGTACTTC
.,TRBJ1-5,TRBV7-2,.,CASSLVGQVSNQPQHF,TGTGCCAGCAGCTTAGTAGGGCAGGTTAGCAATCAGCCCCAGCATTTT
.,TRBJ2-7,TRBV5-1,.,CASSFATGELSLEQYF,TGCGCCAGCAGCTTCGCGACAGGCGAATTATCCCTCGAGCAGTACTTC
TRBD2,TRBJ2-5,TRBV5-1,.,CASSLRQLAGGETQYF,TGCGCCAGCAGCTTGAGGCAACTAGCGGGAGGTGAGACCCAGTACTTC
.,TRBJ1-2,TRBV5-4,.,CASSFRAGLYGYTF,TGTGCCAGCAGCTTCAGGGCGGGTCTCTATGGCTACACCTTC
.,TRBJ1-5,TRBV15,.,CATSRGRDSNQPQHF,TGTGCCACCAGCAGAGGCAGGGATAGCAATCAGCCCCAGCATTTT
TRBD2,TRBJ2-1,TRBV4-3,.,CASSQETTSSGRHEQFF,TGCGCCAGCAGCCAAGAGACGACGTCTAGCGGGAGGCATGAGCAGTTCTTC
.,TRBJ2-4,TRBV5-1,.,CASSLGTESPLAKNIQYF,TGCGCCAGCAGCTTGGGGACAGAAAGCCCTCTAGCCAAAAACATTCAGTACTTC
.,TRBJ1-2,TRBV7-9,.,CASSLVTSEGGYTF,TGTGCCAGCAGCTTAGTTACGAGTGAGGGTGGCTACACCTTC
.,TRBJ1-2,TRBV27,.,CASSLFGTLTNYGYTF,TGTGCCAGCAGTTTATTTGGAACCCTTACTAACTATGGCTACACCTTC
TRBD1,TRBJ2-1,TRBV4-1,once,CASSHPWGGQGRGEQFF,TGCGCCAGCAGCCACCCCTGGGGGGGACAGGGACGGGGTGAGCAGTTCTTC
TRBD1,TRBJ2-2,TRBV10-1,once,CASHQDRGDTGELFF,TGCGCCAGCCATCAGGACAGGGGAGACACCGGGGAGCTGTTTTTT
TRBD2,TRBJ2-1,TRBV7-2,.,CASRPRTSGKSSYNEQFF,TGTGCCAGCAGACCTAGGACTAGCGGGAAAAGCTCCTACAATGAGCAGTTCTTC
TRBD1,TRBJ2-1,TRBV6-5,.,CASSSGQGPYNEQFF,TGTGCCAGCAGCTCAGGACAGGGCCCCTACAATGAGCAGTTCTTC
TRBD1,TRBJ1-2,TRBV6-5,.,CASRRQGLTDGYTF,TGTGCCAGCAGACGACAGGGTTTAACGGATGGCTACACCTTC
TRBD1,TRBJ2-5,TRBV29-1,.,CSVIGTGDQETQYF,TGCAGCGTAATCGGGACAGGGGACCAAGAGACCCAGTACTTC
.,TRBJ1-4,TRBV28,.,CASSFQRSVFF,TGTGCCAGCAGTTTCCAGCGGTCGGTGTTTTTT
.,TRBJ2-6,TRBV29-1,.,CSVRTGYGSGANVLTF,TGCAGCGTTCGAACGGGCTACGGCTCTGGGGCCAACGTCCTGACTTTC
TRBD2,TRBJ2-5,TRBV9,.,CASSLRTSGSGETQYF,TGTGCCAGCAGCTTGAGGACTAGCGGGAGCGGAGAGACCCAGTACTTC
.,TRBJ2-6,TRBV4-2,.,CASSQDIRSSGANVLTF,TGTGCCAGCAGCCAAGATATCCGGAGCTCTGGGGCCAACGTCCTGACTTTC
TRBD2,TRBJ2-3,TRBV28,.,CASSSRTSGVGTDTQYF,TGTGCCAGCAGTTCCCGGACTAGCGGAGTGGGGACAGATACGCAGTATTTT
.,TRBJ2-2,TRBV7-6,.,CASSRVSGTSGELFF,TGTGCCAGCAGCCGTGTCTCCGGGACATCCGGGGAGCTGTTTTTT
.,TRBJ1-2,TRBV27,.,CAEPRHSPGRNYGYTF,TGTGCCGAACCACGTCATTCGCCCGGCCGTAACTATGGCTACACCTTC
.,TRBJ1-1,TRBV15,once,CATSTARVGTKAFF,TGTGCCACCAGCACCGCCCGGGTGGGCACTAAAGCTTTCTTT